This entry lists 14 T cell receptor beta chains sequenced from one sample in a study of T cells in women clearing cervical HPV infection. Repertoires were generated with immunoSEQ multiplex PCR, while TCRdb's copy carries only in-frame clones and drops some. This listing includes more than 30,000 clones. The sequenced material came from blood buffy coat. These receptors all stem from a woman between 18 and 69 years old with a cervical HPV16 infection that either progressed to CIN3+ or cleared (not recorded which).

Of note for this clone: Read coverage stops 3 residues before the CDR3 terminus; the germline J gene supplies the remainder. This chain uses TRBV7-6 with TRBJ1-5; the D is unclear. V lost 6 bases, J lost 1 base, and 10 bases lay in between. This CDR3 spans 14 amino acids. The germline gives CDR1 SGHVS, CDR2 FNYEAQ. CDR3 loop: CASSLTWSNQPQHF. The CDR3 bases that were read are TGTGCCAGCAGTCTAACGTGGAGCAATCAGCCC.

Remarks on this clone: With the read ending 3 residues before the CDR3 end, the germline J gene is used to fill in that end. This chain connects TRBV5-5 to TRBJ1-6, with TRBD1 matching 9 bases. The CDR3 loop spans 15 amino acids. The V segment lost 0 bases and the J segment 10 bases; nucleotides outside the gene matches: 5. Germline CDR1 and CDR2: SGHKS and YYEKEE (reference sequence). The sequenced CDR3 bases are TGTGCCAGCAGCTTGGCGACAGGGGGAAGCTCACCC. Its translation: CASSLATGGSSP. Given in full, the CDR3 is CASSLATGGSSPLHF.

Of note for this clone: The CDR3 extends 3 residues past the end of the read, so its final part is completed from the germline J gene. The chain uses TRBV2 and TRBJ2-3; D not certain. In germline, CDR1 is SNHLY, CDR2 FYNNEI. CDR3 length: 14 residues. CDR3 region: CASSEQGFQETQYF. The sequenced CDR3 bases are TGTGCCAGCAGTGAACAAGGGTTCCAAGAGACG. The whole variable domain, filled in from reference TRBV2 and TRBJ2-3, reads EPEVTQTPSHQVTQMGQEVILRCVPISNHLYFYWYRQILGQKVEFLVSFYNNEISEKSEIFDDQFSVERPDGSNFTLKIRSTKLEDSAMYFCASSEQGFQETQYFGPGTRLTVL.

As concerns this clone: From the germline J gene comes the end of the CDR3, since the read stops 3 residues before it. The rearrangement joins TRBV7-3 to TRBJ2-1, with 9 nucleotides matching TRBD2. The CDR3 contains 16 residues. V lost 2 bases to trimming and J lost 2 bases; unmatched junction nucleotides: 4. Germline loops: CDR1 SGHTA, CDR2 FQGTGA. The covered CDR3 bases are TGTGCCAGCAGCTTATATGGGACTAGCACCTACAATGAG. This encodes CASSLYGTSTYNE. The complete CDR3 reads CASSLYGTSTYNEQFF.

A word on this clone: The DNA ends 3 residues before the CDR3 does, and the rest of the CDR3 is filled in from the germline J gene. The rearrangement uses TRBV7-9 and TRBJ1-2, with TRBD1 matching over 7 bases. Germline V lookup: CDR1 SEHNR, CDR2 FQNEAQ (reference sequence). The CDR3 loop spans 15 amino acids. The sequenced CDR3 bases are TGTGCCAGCAGCTCCCCAGGGGGAAGGTCCTACGAC. Encoded protein: CASSSPGGRSYD. The whole CDR3 sequence is CASSSPGGRSYDYTF.

A note on this clone: The read stops 3 residues short of the end of the CDR3; the missing end is completed from the germline J gene. This chain links TRBV19 with TRBJ1-5; D not certain. CDR3 size: 17 residues. V lost 3 bases to trimming and J lost 2 bases, with 17 bases between them. Germline V gives CDR1 LNHDA, CDR2 SQIVND (reference sequence). The chain's CDR3 is CASSIEHDGGGNQPQHF. The sequenced CDR3 bases are TGTGCCAGTAGTATCGAACACGACGGCGGGGGCAATCAGCCC.

Remarks on this clone: Read data end 3 residues before the CDR3 end; the end is taken from the germline J gene. The chain is built from TRBV18 and TRBJ1-3, with no clear D. The germline gives CDR1 KGHSH, CDR2 LQKENI. V lost 2 bases to trimming and J lost 0 bases, with 8 bases between them. The CDR3 totals 15 residues. CDR3 in amino acids: CASSPVAGSGNTIYF. CDR3 DNA (partial): TGTGCCAGCTCACCAGTGGCAGGCTCTGGAAACACC.

As concerns this clone: The read comes to an end 3 residues before the CDR3 does, leaving the germline J gene to fill in the end. The chain couples TRBV19 to TRBJ1-2, with D possibly matching TRBD1 (5 bases). Per germline, CDR1 LNHDA and CDR2 SQIVND (reference sequence). The CDR3 is 15 residues long. Here the CDR3 reads CASSISSGQTYDYTF. The DNA read from the CDR3 is TGTGCCAGTAGTATTTCTTCCGGACAAACCTACGAC.

To note about this clone: The observed sequence ends 3 residues before the CDR3 terminus, with the missing tail filled in from the germline J gene. The chain recombines TRBV6-2 or TRBV6-3 with TRBJ2-3; 10 nucleotides match TRBD2. The CDR3 has 17 amino acids. Per germline, CDR1 MNHEY and CDR2 SVGEGT. The CDR3 DNA, read in part, is TGTGCCAGCAGTTCAGGGTTACTAGCGGGGTTCCAAGAGACG. It is translated as CASSSGLLAGFQET. The CDR3 as a whole reads CASSSGLLAGFQETQYF.

A remark on this clone: The read terminates 3 residues before the CDR3 end, so the remaining end is supplied by the germline J gene. The chain carries TRBV19 and TRBJ2-7, with a tentative D call TRBD2 (6 bases). The CDR3 sequence is 18 residues long. Trimming pared 5 bases from V and 0 bases from J, leaving 23 bases between. Germline V gene data show CDR1 as LNHDA and CDR2 as SQIVND (reference sequence). The covered CDR3 bases are TGTGCCAGTAGTCCGGAGGGGTCGATGTGGCGGACCTCCTACGAG. It is translated as CASSPEGSMWRTSYE. In full, the CDR3 reads CASSPEGSMWRTSYEQYF.

Worth noting for this clone: The read terminates 3 residues before the CDR3 end, so the remaining end is supplied by the germline J gene. V gene TRBV18 combines with J gene TRBJ2-7; the D gene is possibly TRBD2 (6 bases). V lost 0 bases, J lost 2 bases, and 8 bases lay in between. Germline V gene sequence: CDR1 KGHSH, CDR2 LQKENI. The CDR3 runs 14 residues. The CDR3 bases that were read are TGTGCCAGCTCACCACCGACGGGGGCCTACGAG. This codes for CASSPPTGAYE. The full CDR3 reads CASSPPTGAYEQYF.

Details on this clone: The CDR3 is cut off 3 residues early in the read; its end comes from the germline J gene. The chain uses TRBV2 and TRBJ2-3; TRBD2 is a possible D gene (5 bases). CDR1 is SNHLY, CDR2 FYNNEI, per germline. The CDR3 runs 15 residues. The V end was cut by 8 bases, the J end by 0 bases, with 15 bases between. This CDR3 is CASSRMRVSTDTQYF. CDR3 DNA, as far as it was read: TGTGCCAGCTCTCGAATGAGGGTCAGCACAGATACG.

With respect to this clone: The CDR3 goes on 3 residues after the read ends, and that part is filled in from the germline J gene. V is TRBV7-9 and J is TRBJ2-5, with 8 positions matching TRBD1. CDR3 length: 14 amino acids. V lost 5 bases to trimming and J lost 5 bases; unmatched junction nucleotides: 7. Germline V gene lookup returns CDR1 SEHNR and CDR2 FQNEAQ (reference sequence). CDR3 residues: CASSDGQGGETQYF. The DNA read from the CDR3 is TGTGCCAGCAGCGACGGACAGGGAGGCGAGACC.

Remarks on this clone: The read is 3 residues too short to cover the CDR3 end, so that end is filled in from the germline J gene. This sequence joins TRBV5-1 and TRBJ1-1; 10 nucleotides align to TRBD1. The germline V gene encodes CDR1 SGHRS and CDR2 YFSETQ. This CDR3 has 20 amino acids. V shed 4 bases and J 1 base; nucleotides not matched to a gene: 19. Incomplete CDR3 DNA: TGCGCCAGCAGCCCGGTCCCGGGACAGGGGACCTCGAAGGGGAACACTGAA. Translating it yields CASSPVPGQGTSKGNTE. The whole CDR3 region reads CASSPVPGQGTSKGNTEAFF. Full variable domain (outside the CDR3, taken from reference TRBV5-1 and TRBJ1-1): KAGVTQTPRYLIKTRGQQVTLSCSPISGHRSVSWYQQTPGQGLQFLFEYFSETQRNKGNFPGRFSGRQFSNSRSEMNVSTLELGDSALYLCASSPVPGQGTSKGNTEAFFGQGTRLTVV.